One sample yielded the 10 T cell receptor beta chains listed below, sequenced in a study of cytomegalovirus exposure and HLA in healthy donors (dated by TCRdb to 2015 to 2018). Library preparation employed the immunoSEQ multiplex PCR assay. A mixture of 60 forward primers for TCR Vbeta segments and 13 reverse primers for TCR Jbeta segments was used in the multiplex PCR. The table was pulled from immuneACCESS by TCRdb, which kept in-frame rearrangements only. Such tables lose some clones; where checked, under half of the loss comes from unresolved V genes, and the rest has no known cause. Here the sample has around 160,000 clones; 77% occur a single time. Of the sample, over 2% falls within the top ten clones. Sequencing was done on a sample of PBMCs. The receptors shown here come from a woman between 40 and 50 years old in good health and CMV-seropositive.

The chain employs TRBV7-2 and TRBJ2-3; D possibly corresponds to TRBD2 (6 bases). Germline V gene lookup returns CDR1 SGHTA and CDR2 FQGNSA. The CDR3 loop spans 14 amino acids. V shed 1 base and J shed 9 bases, with 14 bases lying between them. Written as DNA, the CDR3 is TGTGCCAGCAGCTTAGAGGGACTCACCAGAACGCAGTATTTT. It translates to CASSLEGLTRTQYF.

This clone was found once. The V gene is TRBV7-2, the J gene TRBJ1-2, with 8 bases matching TRBD1. V lost 3 bases to trimming and J lost 0 bases; unmatched junction nucleotides: 6. Germline loops: CDR1 SGHTA, CDR2 FQGNSA. This CDR3 contains 16 residues. The CDR3: CASSFSGQGANYGYTF. The CDR3 DNA reads as TGTGCCAGCAGCTTCTCAGGACAGGGAGCTAACTATGGCTACACCTTC.

The V gene is TRBV5-6, the J gene TRBJ1-1; a possible D gene is TRBD1 (5 bases). The CDR3 contains 16 residues. Looked up from germline, CDR1 is SGHDT and CDR2 is YYEEEE. V dropped 4 bases and J dropped 1 base, with 17 bases sitting between them. CDR3 coding DNA: TGTGCCAGCAGCCACCGGGCCGGGGGAACGAACACTGAAGCTTTCTTT. Residues: CASSHRAGGTNTEAFF.

This clone was detected only a few times. This may come from a read error, since a much larger clone is one base off. This CDR3 is CASSPGQGNTEAFF. CDR3 nucleotides: TGTGCCAGCAGCCCGGGACAGGGGAACACTGAAGCTTTCTTT. The genes are TRBV4-2 and TRBJ1-1; TRBD1 matches 9 bases. Germline CDR1 LGHNA, CDR2 YNFKEQ. The CDR3 covers 14 residues. After removal of 4 bases from V and 1 base from J, the junction contained 1 base not matched to a gene.

The CDR3 protein is CASSQGRDSPLHF. For the CDR3, the DNA is TGTGCCAGCAGCCAAGGGAGGGATTCACCCCTCCACTTT. This chain links TRBV7-2 with TRBJ1-6; no firm D call. The CDR3 length is 13 residues. V shed 5 bases and J shed 8 bases, with 10 bases lying between them. Germline lookup yields CDR1 SGHTA and CDR2 FQGNSA.

This clone was counted once. The V and J genes are TRBV5-4 and TRBJ2-1, with 7 bases identical to TRBD1. The junction had 5 bases not matched to a gene; V was cut back by 1 base and J by 4 bases. The CDR3 contains 15 residues. Germline V gene sequence: CDR1 SGHNT, CDR2 YYREEE (reference sequence). CDR3 DNA sequence: TGTGCCAGCAGCTTGAGGCAGGGGGAGTACAATGAGCAGTTCTTC. It codes for CASSLRQGEYNEQFF.

The sample holds a few counts of this clone. This chain joins TRBV2 and TRBJ1-2, with no clear D. Trimming removed 1 base at V and 2 bases at J, with 5 bases between. The CDR3 is 13 amino acids. The germline V gene encodes CDR1 SNHLY and CDR2 FYNNEI. The CDR3 spells CASSEGANYGYTF. The CDR3, as DNA: TGTGCCAGCAGTGAAGGGGCCAACTATGGCTACACCTTC.

The rearrangement links TRBV19 to TRBJ2-1; 11 positions match TRBD1. This CDR3 is built from 15 residues. Trimming at V came to 1 base and at J to 6 bases, leaving 2 bases not matched to a gene. Germline loops: CDR1 LNHDA, CDR2 SQIVND (reference sequence). The DNA of the CDR3 is TGTGCCAGTAGTATAGGGGACAGGGGGGCCAATGAGCAGTTCTTC. Translating gives CASSIGDRGANEQFF.

This clone has only one observation. This chain links TRBV7-2 with TRBJ2-7; 7 nucleotides line up with TRBD2. Germline loops: CDR1 SGHTA, CDR2 FQGNSA. The CDR3 length is 15 residues. V lost 0 bases to trimming and J lost 0 bases; unmatched junction nucleotides: 2. Here the CDR3 reads CASSLAGGSSYEQYF. As DNA, the CDR3 is TGTGCCAGCAGCTTAGCGGGCGGGAGCTCCTACGAGCAGTACTTC.

V usage is TRBV25-1 and J usage is TRBJ2-3, with 9 positions matching TRBD2. After removal of 1 base from V and 1 base from J, the junction contained 6 bases not matched to a gene. Germline CDR1 MGHDK, CDR2 SYGVNS. The CDR3 length is 17 residues. This chain's CDR3 is CASSELGEREGTDTQYF. In nucleotides, the CDR3 is TGTGCCAGCAGTGAATTGGGGGAGCGGGAGGGCACAGATACGCAGTATTTT.